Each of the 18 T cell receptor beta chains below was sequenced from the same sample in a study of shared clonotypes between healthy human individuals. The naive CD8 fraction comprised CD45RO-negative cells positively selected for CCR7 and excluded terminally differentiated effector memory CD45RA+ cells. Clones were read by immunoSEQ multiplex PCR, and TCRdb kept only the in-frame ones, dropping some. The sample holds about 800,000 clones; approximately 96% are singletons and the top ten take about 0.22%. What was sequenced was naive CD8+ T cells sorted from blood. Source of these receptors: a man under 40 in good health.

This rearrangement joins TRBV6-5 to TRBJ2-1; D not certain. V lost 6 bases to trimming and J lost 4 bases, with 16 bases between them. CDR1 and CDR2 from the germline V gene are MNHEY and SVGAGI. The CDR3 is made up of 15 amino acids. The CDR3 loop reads CASSQASNGYNEQFF. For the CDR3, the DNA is TGTGCCAGCAGCCAAGCCTCGAATGGGTACAATGAGCAGTTCTTC.

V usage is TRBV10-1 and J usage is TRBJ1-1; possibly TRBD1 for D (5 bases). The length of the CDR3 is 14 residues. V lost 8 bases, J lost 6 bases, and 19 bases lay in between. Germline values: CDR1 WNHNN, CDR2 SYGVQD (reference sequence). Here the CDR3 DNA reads TGCGCCAGCGGGGGAGGGTTTAGGCCAGCTGAAGCTTTCTTT. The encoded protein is CASGGGFRPAEAFF.

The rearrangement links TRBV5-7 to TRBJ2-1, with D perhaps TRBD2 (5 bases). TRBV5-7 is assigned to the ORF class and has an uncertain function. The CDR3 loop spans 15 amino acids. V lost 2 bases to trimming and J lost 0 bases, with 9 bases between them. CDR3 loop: CASSLAESSYNEQFF. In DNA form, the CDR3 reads TGTGCCAGCAGCTTAGCGGAGAGCTCCTACAATGAGCAGTTCTTC.

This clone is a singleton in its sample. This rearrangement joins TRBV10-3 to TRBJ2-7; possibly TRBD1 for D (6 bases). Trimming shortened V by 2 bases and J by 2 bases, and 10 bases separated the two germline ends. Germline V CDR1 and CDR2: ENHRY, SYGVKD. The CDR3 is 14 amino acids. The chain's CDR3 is CAISEGGFPYEQYF. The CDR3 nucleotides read TGTGCCATCAGTGAGGGGGGCTTCCCCTACGAGCAGTACTTC.

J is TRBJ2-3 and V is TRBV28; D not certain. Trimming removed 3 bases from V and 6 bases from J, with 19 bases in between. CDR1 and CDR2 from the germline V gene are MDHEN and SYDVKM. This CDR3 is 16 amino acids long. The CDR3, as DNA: TGTGCCAGCAGTTTTGACGACCGGCTGGGGATGGATACGCAGTATTTT. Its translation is CASSFDDRLGMDTQYF. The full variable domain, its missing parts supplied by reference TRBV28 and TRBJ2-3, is DVKVTQSSRYLVKRTGEKVFLECVQDMDHENMFWYRQDPGLGLRLIYFSYDVKMKEKGDIPEGYSVSREKKERFSLILESASTNQTSMYLCASSFDDRLGMDTQYFGPGTRLTVL.

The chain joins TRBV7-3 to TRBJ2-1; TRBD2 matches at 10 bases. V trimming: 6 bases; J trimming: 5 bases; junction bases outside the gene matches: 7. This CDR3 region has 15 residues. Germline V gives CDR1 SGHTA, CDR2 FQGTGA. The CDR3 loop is CASRPLAGMDNEQFF. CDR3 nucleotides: TGTGCCAGCAGGCCACTAGCGGGGATGGACAATGAGCAGTTCTTC.

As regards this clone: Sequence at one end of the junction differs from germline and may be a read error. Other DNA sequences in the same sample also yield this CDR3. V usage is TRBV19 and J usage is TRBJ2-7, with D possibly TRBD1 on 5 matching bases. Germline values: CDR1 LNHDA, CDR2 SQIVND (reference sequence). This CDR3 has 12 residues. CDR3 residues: CASSVDSYEQYF. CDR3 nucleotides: TGTGCCAGTAGTGTAGACAGCTACGAGCAGTACTTC.

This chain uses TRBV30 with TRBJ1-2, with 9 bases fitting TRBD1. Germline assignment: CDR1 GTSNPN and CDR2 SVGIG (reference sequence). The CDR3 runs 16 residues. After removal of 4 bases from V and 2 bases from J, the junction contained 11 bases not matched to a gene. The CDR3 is CAWKILDRGNNYGYTF. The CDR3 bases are TGTGCCTGGAAAATCTTGGACAGGGGCAACAACTATGGCTACACCTTC.

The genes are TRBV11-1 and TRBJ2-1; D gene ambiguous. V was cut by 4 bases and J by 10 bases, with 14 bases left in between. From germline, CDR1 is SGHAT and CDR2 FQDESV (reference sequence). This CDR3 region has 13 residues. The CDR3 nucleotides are TGTGCCAGCAGCTCCTGGGCCTCTCGGGAGCAGTTCTTC. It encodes CASSSWASREQFF.

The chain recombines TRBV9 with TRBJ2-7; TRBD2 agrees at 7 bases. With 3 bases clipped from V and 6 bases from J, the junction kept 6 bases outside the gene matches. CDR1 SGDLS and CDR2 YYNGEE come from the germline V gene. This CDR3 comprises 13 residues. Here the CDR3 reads CASSATSESEQYF. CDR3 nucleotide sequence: TGTGCCAGCAGCGCCACTAGCGAGTCCGAGCAGTACTTC. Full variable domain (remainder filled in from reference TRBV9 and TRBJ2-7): DSGVTQTPKHLITATGQRVTLRCSPRSGDLSVYWYQQSLDQGLQFLIQYYNGEERAKGNILERFSAQQFPDLHSELNLSSLELGDSALYFCASSATSESEQYFGPGTRLTVT.

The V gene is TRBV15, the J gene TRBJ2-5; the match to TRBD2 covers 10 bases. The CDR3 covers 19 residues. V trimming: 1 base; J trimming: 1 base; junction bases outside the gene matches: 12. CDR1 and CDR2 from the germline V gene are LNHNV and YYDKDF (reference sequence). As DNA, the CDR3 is TGTGCCACCAGCAGAGGCGCCGGGCTAGCGGGGGTATTCCAAGAGACCCAGTACTTC. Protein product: CATSRGAGLAGVFQETQYF.

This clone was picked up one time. As DNA, the CDR3 is TGTGCCAGCAGTCTAGCGGTCGCGAACACCGGGGAGCTGTTTTTT. It specifies CASSLAVANTGELFF. The rearrangement joins TRBV27 to TRBJ2-2; TRBD2 aligns across 7 bases. Unmatched junction bases numbered 3, after V lost 5 bases and J lost 0 bases. The V gene's germline CDR1 is MNHEY and CDR2 SMNVEV (reference sequence). The CDR3 is 15 residues long.

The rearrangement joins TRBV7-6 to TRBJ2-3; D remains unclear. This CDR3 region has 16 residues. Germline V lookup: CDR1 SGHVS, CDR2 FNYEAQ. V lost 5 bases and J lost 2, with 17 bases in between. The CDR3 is CASSRLAENPTDTQYF. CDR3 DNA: TGTGCCAGCAGCCGACTGGCCGAAAACCCCACAGATACGCAGTATTTT.

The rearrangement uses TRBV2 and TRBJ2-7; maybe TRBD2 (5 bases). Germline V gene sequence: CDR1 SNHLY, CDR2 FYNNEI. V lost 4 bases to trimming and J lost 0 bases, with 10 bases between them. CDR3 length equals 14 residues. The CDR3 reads CASSVGGYSYEQYF. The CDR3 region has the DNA TGTGCCAGCAGTGTTGGCGGGTACTCCTACGAGCAGTACTTC.

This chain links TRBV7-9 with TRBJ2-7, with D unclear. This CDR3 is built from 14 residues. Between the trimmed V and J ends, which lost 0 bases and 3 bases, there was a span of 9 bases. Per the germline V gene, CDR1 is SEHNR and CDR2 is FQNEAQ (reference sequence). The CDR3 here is CASSLASAVYEQYF. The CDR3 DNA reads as TGTGCCAGCAGCTTAGCGTCGGCAGTCTACGAGCAGTACTTC.

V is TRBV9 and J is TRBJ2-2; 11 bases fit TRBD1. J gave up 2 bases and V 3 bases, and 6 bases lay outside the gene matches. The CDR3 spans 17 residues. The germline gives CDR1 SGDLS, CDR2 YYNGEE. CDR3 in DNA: TGTGCCAGCAGCGGGACAGGGGGCGGGAGTAACACCGGGGAGCTGTTTTTT. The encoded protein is CASSGTGGGSNTGELFF.

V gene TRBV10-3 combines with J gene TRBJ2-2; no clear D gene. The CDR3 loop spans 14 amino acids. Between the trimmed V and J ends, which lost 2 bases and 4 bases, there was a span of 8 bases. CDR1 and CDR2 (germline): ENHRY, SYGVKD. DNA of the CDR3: TGTGCCATCAGTGAGGTTATGGGCACCGGGGAGCTGTTTTTT. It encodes CAISEVMGTGELFF.

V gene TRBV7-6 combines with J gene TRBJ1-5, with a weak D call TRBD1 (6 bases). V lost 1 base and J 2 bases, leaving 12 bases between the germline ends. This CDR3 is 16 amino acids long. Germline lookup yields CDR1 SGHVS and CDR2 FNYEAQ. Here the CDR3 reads CASSLVGGNGNQPQHF. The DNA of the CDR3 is TGTGCCAGCAGCTTAGTTGGGGGCAATGGCAATCAGCCCCAGCATTTT.